This T cell receptor beta chain is from a study of blood T cells in healthy people across ages. With 7 bases clipped from V and 4 bases from J, the junction kept 4 bases outside the gene matches. CDR1 is SGHDT, CDR2 YYEEEE, per germline. The CDR3 sequence is 12 residues long. Combining a sample-barcoded 5' primer with a J-beta primer mix, a second PCR ran for roughly 7 to 11 cycles. Each CDR3 protein is one row after TCRdb ran MiXCR on the 5' RACE reads. Seen here are some 1,500,000 distinct CDR3 sequences, 40% to 45% observed once, and the top ten hold under 5%. This clonotype was detected only a few times.

Sequencing was performed on blood. The chain has TRBV5-6 and TRBJ1-2; 7 positions agree with TRBD1. The clonotype comes from a young woman in good health. The CDR3 bases are TGTGCCAGCGGATCAGGGGGCTATGGCTACACCTTC. The encoded protein is CASGSGGYGYTF.